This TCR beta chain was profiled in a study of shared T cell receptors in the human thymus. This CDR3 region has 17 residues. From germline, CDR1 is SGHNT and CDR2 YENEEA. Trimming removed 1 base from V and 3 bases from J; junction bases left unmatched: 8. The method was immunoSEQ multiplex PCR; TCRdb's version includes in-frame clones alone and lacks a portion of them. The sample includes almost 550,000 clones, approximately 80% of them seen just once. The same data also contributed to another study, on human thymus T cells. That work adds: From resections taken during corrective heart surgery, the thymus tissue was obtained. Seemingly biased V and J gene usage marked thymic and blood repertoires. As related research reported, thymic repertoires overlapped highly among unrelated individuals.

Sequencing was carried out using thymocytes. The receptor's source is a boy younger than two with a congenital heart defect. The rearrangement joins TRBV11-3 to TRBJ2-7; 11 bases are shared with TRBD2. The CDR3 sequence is CASSLAHSLAGVYEQYF. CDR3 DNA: TGTGCCAGCAGCTTAGCCCACTCACTAGCGGGAGTCTACGAGCAGTACTTC.